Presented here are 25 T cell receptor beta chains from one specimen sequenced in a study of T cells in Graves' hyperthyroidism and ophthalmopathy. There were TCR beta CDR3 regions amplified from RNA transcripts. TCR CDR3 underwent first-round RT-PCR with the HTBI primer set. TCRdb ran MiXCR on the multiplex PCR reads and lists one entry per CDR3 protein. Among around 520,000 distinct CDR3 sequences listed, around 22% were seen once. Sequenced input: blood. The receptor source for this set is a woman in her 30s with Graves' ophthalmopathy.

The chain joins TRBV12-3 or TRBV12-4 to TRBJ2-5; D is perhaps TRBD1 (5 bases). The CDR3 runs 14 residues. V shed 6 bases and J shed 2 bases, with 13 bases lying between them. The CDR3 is CASSAGHNQETQYF. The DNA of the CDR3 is TGTGCCAGCAGCGCAGGACATAATCAAGAGACCCAGTACTTC.

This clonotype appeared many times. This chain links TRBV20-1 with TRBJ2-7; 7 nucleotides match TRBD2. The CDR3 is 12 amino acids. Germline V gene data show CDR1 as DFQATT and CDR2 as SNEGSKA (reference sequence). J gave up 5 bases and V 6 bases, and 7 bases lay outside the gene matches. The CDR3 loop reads CSAAGLEDEQYF. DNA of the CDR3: TGCAGTGCCGCTGGACTAGAAGACGAGCAGTACTTC.

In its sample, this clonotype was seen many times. The CDR3: CASSPREGGATEAFF. For the CDR3, the DNA is TGTGCCAGCTCACCAAGGGAAGGGGGCGCGACTGAAGCTTTCTTT. The rearrangement uses TRBV18 and TRBJ1-1; 7 bases are a match to TRBD1. The CDR3 contains 15 residues. Germline CDR1 KGHSH, CDR2 LQKENI. V gave up 2 bases and J gave up 5 bases; unmatched junction bases: 8.

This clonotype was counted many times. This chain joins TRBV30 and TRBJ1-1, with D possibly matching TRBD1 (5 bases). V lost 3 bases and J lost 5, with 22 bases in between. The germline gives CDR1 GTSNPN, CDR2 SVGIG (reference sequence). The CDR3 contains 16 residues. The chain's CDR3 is CAWSVSGGVVWTEAFF. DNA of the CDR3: TGTGCCTGGAGCGTCTCCGGGGGGGTAGTGTGGACTGAAGCTTTCTTT. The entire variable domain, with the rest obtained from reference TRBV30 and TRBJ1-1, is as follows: SQTIHQWPATLVQPVGSPLSLECTVEGTSNPNLYWYRQAAGRGLQLLFYSVGIGQISSEVPQNLSASRPQDRQFILSSKKLLLSDSGFYLCAWSVSGGVVWTEAFFGQGTRLTVV.

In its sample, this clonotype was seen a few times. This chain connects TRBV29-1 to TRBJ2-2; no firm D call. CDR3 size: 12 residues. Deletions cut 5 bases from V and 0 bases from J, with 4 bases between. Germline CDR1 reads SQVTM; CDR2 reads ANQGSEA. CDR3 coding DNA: TGCAGCGTTTGGGCGAACACCGGGGAGCTGTTTTTT. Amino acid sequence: CSVWANTGELFF.

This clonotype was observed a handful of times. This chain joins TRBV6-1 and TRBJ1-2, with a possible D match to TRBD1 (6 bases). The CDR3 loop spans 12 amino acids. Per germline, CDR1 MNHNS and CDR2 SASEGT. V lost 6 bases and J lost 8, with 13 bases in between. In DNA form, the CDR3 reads TGTGCCAGCAGCCGGACAGACGGCGGCTACACCTTC. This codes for CASSRTDGGYTF.

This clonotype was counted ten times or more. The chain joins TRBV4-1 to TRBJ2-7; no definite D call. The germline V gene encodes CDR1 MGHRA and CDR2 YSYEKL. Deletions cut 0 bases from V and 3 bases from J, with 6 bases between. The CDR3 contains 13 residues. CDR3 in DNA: TGCGCCAGCAGCCAAGATCGGATCTACGAGCAGTACTTC. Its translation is CASSQDRIYEQYF.

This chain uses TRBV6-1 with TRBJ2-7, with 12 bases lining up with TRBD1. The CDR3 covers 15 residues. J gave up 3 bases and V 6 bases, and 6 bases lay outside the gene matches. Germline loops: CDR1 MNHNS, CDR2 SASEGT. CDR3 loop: CASRGGTGGNYEQYF. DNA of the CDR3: TGTGCCAGCAGGGGCGGGACAGGGGGCAACTACGAGCAGTACTTC.

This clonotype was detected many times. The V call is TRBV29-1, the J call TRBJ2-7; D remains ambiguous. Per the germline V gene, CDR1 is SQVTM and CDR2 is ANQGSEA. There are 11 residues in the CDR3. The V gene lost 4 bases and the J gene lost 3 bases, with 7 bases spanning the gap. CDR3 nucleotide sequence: TGCAGCGTTGTGGCAGACTACGAGCAGTACTTC. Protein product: CSVVADYEQYF.

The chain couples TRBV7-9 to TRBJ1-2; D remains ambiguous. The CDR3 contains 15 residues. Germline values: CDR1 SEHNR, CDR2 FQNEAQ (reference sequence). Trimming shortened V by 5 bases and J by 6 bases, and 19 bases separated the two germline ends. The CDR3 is CASSLTTKNSDGYTF. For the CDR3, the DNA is TGTGCCAGCAGCCTTACCACAAAGAATAGTGATGGCTACACCTTC.

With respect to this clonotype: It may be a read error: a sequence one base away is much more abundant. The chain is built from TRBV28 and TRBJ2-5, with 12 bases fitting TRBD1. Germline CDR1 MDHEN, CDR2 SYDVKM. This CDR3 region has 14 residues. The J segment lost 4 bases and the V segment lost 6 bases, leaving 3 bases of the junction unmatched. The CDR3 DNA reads TGTGCCAGCAGGGGGACAGGGGGCGGAGAGACCCAGTACTTC. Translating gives CASRGTGGGETQYF.

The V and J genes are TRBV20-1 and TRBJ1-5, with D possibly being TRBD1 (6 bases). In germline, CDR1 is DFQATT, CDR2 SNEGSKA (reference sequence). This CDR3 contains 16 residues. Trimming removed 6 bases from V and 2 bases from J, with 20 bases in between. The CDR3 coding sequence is TGCAGTGCCTGGGGCCGTACAGGGAACGGCAATCAGCCCCAGCATTTT. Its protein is CSAWGRTGNGNQPQHF.

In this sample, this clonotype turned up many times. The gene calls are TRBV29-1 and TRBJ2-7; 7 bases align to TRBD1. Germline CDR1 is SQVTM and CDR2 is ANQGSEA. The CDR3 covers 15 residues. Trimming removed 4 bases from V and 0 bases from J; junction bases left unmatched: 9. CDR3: CSVVGDSPLSYEQYF. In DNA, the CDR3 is TGCAGCGTTGTTGGGGACAGCCCTCTCTCCTACGAGCAGTACTTC.

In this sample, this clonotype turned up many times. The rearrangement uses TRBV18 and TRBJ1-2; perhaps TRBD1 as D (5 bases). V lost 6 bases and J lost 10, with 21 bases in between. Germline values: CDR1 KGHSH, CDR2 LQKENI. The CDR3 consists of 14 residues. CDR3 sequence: CASSIETAPKDYTF. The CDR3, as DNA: TGTGCCAGCTCCATTGAGACAGCCCCGAAGGACTACACCTTC. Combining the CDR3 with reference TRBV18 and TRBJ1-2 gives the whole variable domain NAGVMQNPRHLVRRRGQEARLRCSPMKGHSHVYWYRQLPEEGLKFMVYLQKENIIDESGMPKERFSAEFPKEGPSILRIQQVVRGDSAAYFCASSIETAPKDYTFGSGTRLTVV.

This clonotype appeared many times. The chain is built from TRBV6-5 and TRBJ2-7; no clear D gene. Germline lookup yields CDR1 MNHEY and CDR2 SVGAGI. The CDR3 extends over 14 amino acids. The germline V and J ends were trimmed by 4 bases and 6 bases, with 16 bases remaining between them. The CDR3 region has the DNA TGTGCCAGCAGTTTAGATAGCATTTTGCCCGAGCAGTACTTC. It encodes CASSLDSILPEQYF.

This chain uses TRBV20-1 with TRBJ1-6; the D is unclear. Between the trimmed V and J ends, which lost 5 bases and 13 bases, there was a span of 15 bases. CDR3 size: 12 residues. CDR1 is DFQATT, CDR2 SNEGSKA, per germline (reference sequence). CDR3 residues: CSAVTNPSPLHF. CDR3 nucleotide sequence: TGCAGTGCTGTGACAAATCCCAGCCCCCTCCACTTT.

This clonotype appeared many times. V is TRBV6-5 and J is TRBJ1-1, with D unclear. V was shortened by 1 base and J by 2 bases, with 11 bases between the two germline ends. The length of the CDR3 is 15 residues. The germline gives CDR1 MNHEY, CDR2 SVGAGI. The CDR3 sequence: CASSYYGLRNTEAFF. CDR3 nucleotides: TGTGCCAGCAGTTACTATGGATTGCGTAACACTGAAGCTTTCTTT.

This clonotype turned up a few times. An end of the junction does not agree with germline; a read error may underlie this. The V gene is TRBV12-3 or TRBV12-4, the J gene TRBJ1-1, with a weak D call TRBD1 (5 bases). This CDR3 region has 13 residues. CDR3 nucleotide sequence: TGTGCCAGCAACAAACAGGCGAACACTAAAGCTTTCTTT. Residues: CASNKQANTKAFF.

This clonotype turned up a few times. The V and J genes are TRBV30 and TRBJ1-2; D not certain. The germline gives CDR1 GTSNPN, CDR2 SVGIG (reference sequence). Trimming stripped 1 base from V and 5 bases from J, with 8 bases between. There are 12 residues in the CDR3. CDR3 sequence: CAWSAQAYGYTF. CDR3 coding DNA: TGTGCCTGGAGTGCTCAGGCTTATGGCTACACCTTC.

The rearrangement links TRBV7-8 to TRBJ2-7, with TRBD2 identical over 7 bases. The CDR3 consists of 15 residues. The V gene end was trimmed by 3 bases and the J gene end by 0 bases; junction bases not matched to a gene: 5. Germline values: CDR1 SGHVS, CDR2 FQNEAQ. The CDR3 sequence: CASSLTGTISYEQYF. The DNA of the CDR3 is TGTGCCAGCAGCTTGACCGGGACTATCTCCTACGAGCAGTACTTC.

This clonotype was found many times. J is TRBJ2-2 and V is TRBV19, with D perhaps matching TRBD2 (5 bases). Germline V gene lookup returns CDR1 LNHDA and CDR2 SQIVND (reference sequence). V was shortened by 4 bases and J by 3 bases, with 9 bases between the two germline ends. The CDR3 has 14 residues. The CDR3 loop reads CASSNGRDTGELFF. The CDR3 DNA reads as TGTGCCAGTAGTAATGGGCGGGACACCGGGGAGCTGTTTTTT.

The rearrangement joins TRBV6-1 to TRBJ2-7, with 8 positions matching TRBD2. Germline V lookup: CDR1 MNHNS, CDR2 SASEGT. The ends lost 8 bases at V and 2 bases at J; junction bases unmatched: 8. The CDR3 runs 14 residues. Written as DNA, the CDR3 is TGTGCCAGCGAAGCGGGGGATAGTCCCTACGAGCAGTACTTC. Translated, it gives CASEAGDSPYEQYF.

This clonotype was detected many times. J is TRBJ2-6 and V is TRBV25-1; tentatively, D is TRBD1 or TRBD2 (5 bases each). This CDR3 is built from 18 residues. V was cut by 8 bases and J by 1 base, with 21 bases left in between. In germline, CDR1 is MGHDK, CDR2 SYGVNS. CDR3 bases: TGTGCCAGCTCCAACGTTCCGGGACGGTCGTCTGGGGCCAACGTCCTGACTTTC. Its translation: CASSNVPGRSSGANVLTF.

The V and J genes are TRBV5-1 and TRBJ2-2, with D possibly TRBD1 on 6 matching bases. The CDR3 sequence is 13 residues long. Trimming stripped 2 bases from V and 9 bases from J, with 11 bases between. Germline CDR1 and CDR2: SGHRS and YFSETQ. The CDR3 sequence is CASSLSGVRELFF. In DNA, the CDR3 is TGCGCCAGCAGCTTATCAGGGGTCCGGGAGCTGTTTTTT.

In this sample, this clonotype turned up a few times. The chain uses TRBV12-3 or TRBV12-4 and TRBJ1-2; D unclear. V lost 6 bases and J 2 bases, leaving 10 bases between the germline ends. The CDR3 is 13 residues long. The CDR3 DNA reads TGTGCCAGCAGATCTATAGCCAACTATGGCTACACCTTC. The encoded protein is CASRSIANYGYTF.